The 17 T cell receptor beta chains listed next were all sequenced from one sample in a study of blood T cell repertoires in COVID-19. Profiling relied on immunoSEQ multiplex PCR, and the TCRdb table lists in-frame clones only, not all of them. The table includes fewer than 70,000 clones, almost 85% detected once. The sequenced material came from peripheral blood. The receptors stem from a man aged 50 to 60 with active COVID-19.

The gene calls are TRBV19 and TRBJ1-1; D remains ambiguous. This CDR3 has 12 amino acids. Germline lookup yields CDR1 LNHDA and CDR2 SQIVND (reference sequence). V gave up 0 bases and J gave up 3 bases, with 2 bases separating them. The CDR3 nucleotides are TGTGCCAGTAGTATAGACGACACTGAAGCTTTCTTT. Its translation: CASSIDDTEAFF.

The CDR3 is CASSQPSDSRNQPQHF. DNA of the CDR3: TGTGCCAGCAGTCAACCCAGTGACAGTCGCAATCAGCCCCAGCATTTT. The chain joins TRBV6-6 to TRBJ1-5; maybe TRBD1 (5 bases). The V gene's germline CDR1 is MNHNY and CDR2 SVGAGI (reference sequence). Trimming pared 5 bases from V and 2 bases from J, leaving 16 bases between. The CDR3 extends over 16 amino acids.

This clone showed up just a few times. The chain employs TRBV5-1 and TRBJ1-3; perhaps TRBD1 as D (5 bases). V lost 0 bases and J 4 bases, leaving 5 bases between the germline ends. Germline V gives CDR1 SGHRS, CDR2 YFSETQ. The CDR3 length is 13 residues. CDR3 DNA sequence: TGCGCCAGCAGCTTGGCAGGGGGAAACACCATATATTTT. It specifies CASSLAGGNTIYF.

V is TRBV24-1 and J is TRBJ1-5; tentatively, D is TRBD1 (5 bases). CDR3 size: 13 residues. V was shortened by 9 bases and J by 6 bases, with 14 bases between the two germline ends. The V gene's germline CDR1 is KGHDR and CDR2 SFDVKD. CDR3 sequence reads: CATRAGIGQPQHF. In DNA form, the CDR3 reads TGTGCCACCCGGGCAGGGATCGGTCAGCCCCAGCATTTT.

This clone was found a few times. The chain combines TRBV5-1 with TRBJ2-1, with 8 bases lining up with TRBD1. With V trimmed by 4 bases and J by 7 bases, 7 bases remained unmatched. The CDR3 is 14 residues long. Germline V CDR1 and CDR2: SGHRS, YFSETQ. CDR3 DNA sequence: TGCGCCAGCAGCGTAGGGACAGGAGGTAATGAGCAGTTCTTC. Its translation: CASSVGTGGNEQFF.

J is TRBJ2-3 and V is TRBV20-1, with no clear D. The V end was cut by 3 bases, the J end by 11 bases, with 15 bases between. CDR1 DFQATT and CDR2 SNEGSKA come from the germline V gene (reference sequence). CDR3 length: 12 residues. The CDR3 DNA sequence: TGCAGTGCTAGTACGGAGAGGTTAGGGCAGTATTTT. It specifies CSASTERLGQYF.

J is TRBJ1-5 and V is TRBV19, with D perhaps TRBD1 (6 bases). CDR1 is LNHDA and CDR2 is SQIVND in the germline V gene (reference sequence). The V end was cut by 1 base, the J end by 2 bases, with 9 bases between. The length of the CDR3 is 15 residues. The CDR3 DNA reads as TGTGCCAGTAGTATAGTAGGGGGTGGCAATCAGCCCCAGCATTTT. This encodes CASSIVGGGNQPQHF.

The chain employs TRBV27 and TRBJ2-7; tentatively, D is TRBD1 (6 bases). CDR1 MNHEY and CDR2 SMNVEV come from the germline V gene (reference sequence). The CDR3 length is 15 residues. The ends were cut back, 6 bases at V and 4 bases at J, with 19 bases in the middle. CDR3 loop: CASSLTGDKGYEQYF. CDR3 in DNA: TGTGCCAGCAGCCTCACTGGGGACAAGGGATACGAGCAGTACTTC.

The chain uses TRBV6-5 and TRBJ2-3; D perhaps matches TRBD1 (5 bases). Germline CDR1 and CDR2: MNHEY and SVGAGI. The CDR3 extends over 13 amino acids. Trimming left V 5 bases short and J 3 bases short, with 9 bases between. The CDR3 coding sequence is TGTGCCAGCAGTAAGGCAGGGACAGATACGCAGTATTTT. Translating gives CASSKAGTDTQYF.

The chain uses TRBV9 and TRBJ2-5, with TRBD2 matching 10 bases. This CDR3 is 15 amino acids long. Trimming cost V 1 base and J 5 bases; bases outside gene matches: 5. Germline loops: CDR1 SGDLS, CDR2 YYNGEE. The CDR3 here is CASSVSGGAGETQYF. The CDR3 DNA sequence: TGTGCCAGCAGCGTAAGCGGGGGGGCCGGGGAGACCCAGTACTTC.

The chain employs TRBV7-9 and TRBJ2-5, with D unclear. V lost 5 bases, J lost 4 bases, and 11 bases lay in between. CDR1 is SEHNR, CDR2 FQNEAQ, per germline (reference sequence). The length of the CDR3 is 13 residues. CDR3 loop: CASSLRHGETQYF. CDR3 nucleotide sequence: TGTGCCAGCAGCCTGAGACACGGAGAGACCCAGTACTTC.

The J gene is TRBJ1-1, the V gene TRBV7-2; 7 nucleotides line up with TRBD1. After removal of 5 bases from V and 6 bases from J, the junction contained 9 bases not matched to a gene. This CDR3 has 14 residues. Germline V gives CDR1 SGHTA, CDR2 FQGNSA. CDR3 in amino acids: CASSNRQGRAEAFF. Here the CDR3 DNA reads TGTGCCAGCAGCAACCGACAGGGTCGCGCTGAAGCTTTCTTT.

J is TRBJ1-1 and V is TRBV18, with D perhaps matching TRBD1 (6 bases). Germline values: CDR1 KGHSH, CDR2 LQKENI. The CDR3 sequence is 14 residues long. The ends were cut back, 5 bases at V and 3 bases at J, with 13 bases in the middle. The CDR3 sequence is CASSRQVKDTEAFF. The CDR3 bases are TGTGCCAGCTCAAGACAGGTAAAGGACACTGAAGCTTTCTTT.

The gene calls are TRBV7-6 and TRBJ2-2; 11 bases are shared with TRBD1. J gave up 5 bases and V 5 bases, and 7 bases lay outside the gene matches. Germline CDR1 is SGHVS and CDR2 is FNYEAQ. The CDR3 runs 16 residues. The DNA for the CDR3 is TGTGCCAGCAGCAAGGGACAGGGGGGTTCGACCGGGGAGCTGTTTTTT. Its translation: CASSKGQGGSTGELFF.

The rearrangement joins TRBV5-1 to TRBJ1-2, with 9 bases lining up with TRBD1. Germline CDR1 is SGHRS and CDR2 is YFSETQ. The CDR3 loop spans 14 amino acids. The J segment lost 7 bases and the V segment lost 3 bases, leaving 7 bases of the junction unmatched. The CDR3 here is CASSSGTGPIGYTF. CDR3 in DNA: TGCGCCAGCAGCTCCGGGACAGGGCCCATTGGCTACACCTTC.

The rearrangement uses TRBV6-2 or TRBV6-3 and TRBJ1-2; D unresolved. This CDR3 is built from 13 residues. Germline V gives CDR1 MNHEY, CDR2 SVGEGT. Trimming left V 2 bases short and J 4 bases short, with 8 bases between. CDR3 coding DNA: TGTGCCAGCAGTTACGAGGGTCGCTATGGCTACACCTTC. This translates into CASSYEGRYGYTF.

The chain combines TRBV19 with TRBJ1-5, with TRBD1 as a possible D gene (5 bases). Germline CDR1 LNHDA, CDR2 SQIVND (reference sequence). V lost 7 bases and J 0 bases, leaving 13 bases between the germline ends. The CDR3 contains 15 residues. As DNA, the CDR3 is TGTGCCAGTACGGCTGGACAACATAGCAATCAGCCCCAGCATTTT. This encodes CASTAGQHSNQPQHF.